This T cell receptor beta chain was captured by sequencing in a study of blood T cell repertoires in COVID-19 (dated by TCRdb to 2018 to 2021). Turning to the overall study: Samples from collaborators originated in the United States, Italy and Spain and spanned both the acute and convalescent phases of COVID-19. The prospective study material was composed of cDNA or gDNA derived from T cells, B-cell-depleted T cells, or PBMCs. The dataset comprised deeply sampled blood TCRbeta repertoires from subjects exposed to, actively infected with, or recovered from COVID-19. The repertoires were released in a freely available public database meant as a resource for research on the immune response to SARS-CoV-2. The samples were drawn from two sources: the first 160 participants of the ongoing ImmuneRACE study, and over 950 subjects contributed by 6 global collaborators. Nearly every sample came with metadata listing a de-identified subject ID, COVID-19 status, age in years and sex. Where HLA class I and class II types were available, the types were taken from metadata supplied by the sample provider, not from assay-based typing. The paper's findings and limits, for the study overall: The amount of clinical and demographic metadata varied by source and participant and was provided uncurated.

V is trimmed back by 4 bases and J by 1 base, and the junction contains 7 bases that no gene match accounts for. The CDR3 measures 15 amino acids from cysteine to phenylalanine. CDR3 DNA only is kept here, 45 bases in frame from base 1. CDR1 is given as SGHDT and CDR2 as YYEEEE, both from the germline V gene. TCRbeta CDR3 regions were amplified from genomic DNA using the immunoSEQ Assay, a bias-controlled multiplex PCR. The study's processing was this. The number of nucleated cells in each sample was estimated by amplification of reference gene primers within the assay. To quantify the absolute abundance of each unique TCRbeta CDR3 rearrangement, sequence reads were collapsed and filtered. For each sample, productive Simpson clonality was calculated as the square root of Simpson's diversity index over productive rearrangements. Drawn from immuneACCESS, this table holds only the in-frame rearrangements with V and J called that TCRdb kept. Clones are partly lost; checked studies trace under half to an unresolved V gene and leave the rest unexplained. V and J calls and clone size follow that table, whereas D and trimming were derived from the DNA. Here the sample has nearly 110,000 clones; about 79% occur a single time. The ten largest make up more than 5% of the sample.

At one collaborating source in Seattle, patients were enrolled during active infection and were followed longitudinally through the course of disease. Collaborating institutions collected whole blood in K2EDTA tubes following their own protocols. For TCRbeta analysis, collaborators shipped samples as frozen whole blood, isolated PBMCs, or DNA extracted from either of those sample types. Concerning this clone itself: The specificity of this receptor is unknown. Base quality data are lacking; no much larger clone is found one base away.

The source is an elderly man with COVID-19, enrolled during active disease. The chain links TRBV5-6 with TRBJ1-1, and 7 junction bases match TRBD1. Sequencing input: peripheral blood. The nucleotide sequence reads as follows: TGTGCCAGCAGCCAACTCGACAGGGAGAACACTGAAGCTTTCTTT. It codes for CASSQLDRENTEAFF.